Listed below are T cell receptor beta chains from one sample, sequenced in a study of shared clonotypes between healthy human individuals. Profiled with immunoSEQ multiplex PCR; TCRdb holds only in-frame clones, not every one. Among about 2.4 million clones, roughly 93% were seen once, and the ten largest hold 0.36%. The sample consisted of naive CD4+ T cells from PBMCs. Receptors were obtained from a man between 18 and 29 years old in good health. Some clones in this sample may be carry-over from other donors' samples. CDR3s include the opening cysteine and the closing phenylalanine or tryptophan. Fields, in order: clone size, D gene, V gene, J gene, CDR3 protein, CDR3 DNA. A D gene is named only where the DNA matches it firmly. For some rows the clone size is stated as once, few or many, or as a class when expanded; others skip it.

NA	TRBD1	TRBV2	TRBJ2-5	CARDGRGLGETQYF	TGTGCCCGCGACGGCAGGGGGCTCGGGGAGACCCAGTACTTC
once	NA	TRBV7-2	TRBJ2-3	CASSFFDYTTDTQYF	TGTGCCAGCAGCTTTTTCGACTATACCACAGATACGCAGTATTTT
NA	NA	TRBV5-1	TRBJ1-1	CASSSGTLNTEAFF	TGCGCCAGCAGCTCGGGGACCCTGAACACTGAAGCTTTCTTT
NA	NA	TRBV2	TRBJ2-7	CASNMAGYEQYF	TGTGCCAGCAACATGGCAGGCTACGAGCAGTACTTC
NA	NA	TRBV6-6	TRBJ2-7	CASSYYAGQSYEQYF	TGTGCCAGCAGTTACTACGCAGGGCAGTCCTACGAGCAGTACTTC
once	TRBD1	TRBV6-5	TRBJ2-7	CATRQGSYEQYF	TGTGCCACACGACAGGGATCCTACGAGCAGTACTTC
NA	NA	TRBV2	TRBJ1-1	CASSGAFPGRDGTEAFF	TGTGCCAGCAGTGGGGCTTTTCCGGGGAGGGATGGCACTGAAGCTTTCTTT
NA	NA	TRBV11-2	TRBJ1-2	CASSLGAYGYTF	TGTGCCAGCAGCCTGGGGGCCTATGGCTACACCTTC
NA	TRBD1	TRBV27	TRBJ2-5	CASSFRDSQETQYF	TGTGCCAGCAGTTTTAGGGACAGCCAAGAGACCCAGTACTTC
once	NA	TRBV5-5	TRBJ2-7	CATAWGQGISYEQYF	TGTGCTACAGCTTGGGGCCAGGGGATCTCCTACGAGCAGTACTTC
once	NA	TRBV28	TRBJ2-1	CASSFSDGRGDEQFF	TGTGCCAGCAGTTTCTCAGACGGGAGAGGCGATGAGCAGTTCTTC
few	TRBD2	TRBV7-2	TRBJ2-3	CASSPGTSGDTQYF	TGTGCCAGCAGCCCCGGGACTAGCGGCGATACGCAGTATTTT
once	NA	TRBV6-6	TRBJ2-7	CASSPRQTHSYEQYF	TGTGCCAGCAGCCCCCGACAGACACATTCCTACGAGCAGTACTTC
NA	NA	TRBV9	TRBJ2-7	CASSVDMELGEQYF	TGTGCCAGCAGCGTAGATATGGAACTAGGAGAGCAGTACTTC
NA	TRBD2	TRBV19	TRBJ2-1	CASSNQAGLAAYNEQFF	TGTGCCAGTAGTAACCAAGCGGGACTAGCGGCCTACAATGAGCAGTTCTTC
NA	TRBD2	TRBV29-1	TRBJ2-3	CSVEALAGSTDTQYF	TGCAGCGTTGAGGCCCTAGCGGGATCCACAGATACGCAGTATTTT
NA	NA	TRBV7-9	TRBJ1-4	CASSLGAGPEKLFF	TGTGCCAGCAGCCTGGGGGCAGGGCCCGAAAAACTGTTTTTT